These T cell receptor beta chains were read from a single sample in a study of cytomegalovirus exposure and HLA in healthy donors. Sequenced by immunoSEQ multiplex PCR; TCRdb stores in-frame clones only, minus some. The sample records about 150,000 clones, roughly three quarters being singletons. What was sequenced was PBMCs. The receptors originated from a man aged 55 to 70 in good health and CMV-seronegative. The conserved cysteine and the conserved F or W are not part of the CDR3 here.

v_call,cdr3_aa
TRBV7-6,ASSRQGTDYEQY
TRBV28,ATLKGFGEQY
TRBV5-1,ASTRYTSGSSTGELF
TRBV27,ASSPSGRGAGELF
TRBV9,ASSALGQGFGYT
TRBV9,ASSITGTPNTEAF
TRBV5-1,ASSYLQGKSGELF
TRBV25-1,ASSEYRGAGANVLT
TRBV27,ASSAATGWTEAF
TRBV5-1,ASSGGRYEQY
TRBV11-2,ASSLGLADGYEQY
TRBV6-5,ASKTGGTGELF
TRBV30,AWSGAGADYGYT
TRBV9,ASSVEASGTYEQY
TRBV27,ASSFTGAPVTEAF
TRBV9,ASSPWTRSDETQY